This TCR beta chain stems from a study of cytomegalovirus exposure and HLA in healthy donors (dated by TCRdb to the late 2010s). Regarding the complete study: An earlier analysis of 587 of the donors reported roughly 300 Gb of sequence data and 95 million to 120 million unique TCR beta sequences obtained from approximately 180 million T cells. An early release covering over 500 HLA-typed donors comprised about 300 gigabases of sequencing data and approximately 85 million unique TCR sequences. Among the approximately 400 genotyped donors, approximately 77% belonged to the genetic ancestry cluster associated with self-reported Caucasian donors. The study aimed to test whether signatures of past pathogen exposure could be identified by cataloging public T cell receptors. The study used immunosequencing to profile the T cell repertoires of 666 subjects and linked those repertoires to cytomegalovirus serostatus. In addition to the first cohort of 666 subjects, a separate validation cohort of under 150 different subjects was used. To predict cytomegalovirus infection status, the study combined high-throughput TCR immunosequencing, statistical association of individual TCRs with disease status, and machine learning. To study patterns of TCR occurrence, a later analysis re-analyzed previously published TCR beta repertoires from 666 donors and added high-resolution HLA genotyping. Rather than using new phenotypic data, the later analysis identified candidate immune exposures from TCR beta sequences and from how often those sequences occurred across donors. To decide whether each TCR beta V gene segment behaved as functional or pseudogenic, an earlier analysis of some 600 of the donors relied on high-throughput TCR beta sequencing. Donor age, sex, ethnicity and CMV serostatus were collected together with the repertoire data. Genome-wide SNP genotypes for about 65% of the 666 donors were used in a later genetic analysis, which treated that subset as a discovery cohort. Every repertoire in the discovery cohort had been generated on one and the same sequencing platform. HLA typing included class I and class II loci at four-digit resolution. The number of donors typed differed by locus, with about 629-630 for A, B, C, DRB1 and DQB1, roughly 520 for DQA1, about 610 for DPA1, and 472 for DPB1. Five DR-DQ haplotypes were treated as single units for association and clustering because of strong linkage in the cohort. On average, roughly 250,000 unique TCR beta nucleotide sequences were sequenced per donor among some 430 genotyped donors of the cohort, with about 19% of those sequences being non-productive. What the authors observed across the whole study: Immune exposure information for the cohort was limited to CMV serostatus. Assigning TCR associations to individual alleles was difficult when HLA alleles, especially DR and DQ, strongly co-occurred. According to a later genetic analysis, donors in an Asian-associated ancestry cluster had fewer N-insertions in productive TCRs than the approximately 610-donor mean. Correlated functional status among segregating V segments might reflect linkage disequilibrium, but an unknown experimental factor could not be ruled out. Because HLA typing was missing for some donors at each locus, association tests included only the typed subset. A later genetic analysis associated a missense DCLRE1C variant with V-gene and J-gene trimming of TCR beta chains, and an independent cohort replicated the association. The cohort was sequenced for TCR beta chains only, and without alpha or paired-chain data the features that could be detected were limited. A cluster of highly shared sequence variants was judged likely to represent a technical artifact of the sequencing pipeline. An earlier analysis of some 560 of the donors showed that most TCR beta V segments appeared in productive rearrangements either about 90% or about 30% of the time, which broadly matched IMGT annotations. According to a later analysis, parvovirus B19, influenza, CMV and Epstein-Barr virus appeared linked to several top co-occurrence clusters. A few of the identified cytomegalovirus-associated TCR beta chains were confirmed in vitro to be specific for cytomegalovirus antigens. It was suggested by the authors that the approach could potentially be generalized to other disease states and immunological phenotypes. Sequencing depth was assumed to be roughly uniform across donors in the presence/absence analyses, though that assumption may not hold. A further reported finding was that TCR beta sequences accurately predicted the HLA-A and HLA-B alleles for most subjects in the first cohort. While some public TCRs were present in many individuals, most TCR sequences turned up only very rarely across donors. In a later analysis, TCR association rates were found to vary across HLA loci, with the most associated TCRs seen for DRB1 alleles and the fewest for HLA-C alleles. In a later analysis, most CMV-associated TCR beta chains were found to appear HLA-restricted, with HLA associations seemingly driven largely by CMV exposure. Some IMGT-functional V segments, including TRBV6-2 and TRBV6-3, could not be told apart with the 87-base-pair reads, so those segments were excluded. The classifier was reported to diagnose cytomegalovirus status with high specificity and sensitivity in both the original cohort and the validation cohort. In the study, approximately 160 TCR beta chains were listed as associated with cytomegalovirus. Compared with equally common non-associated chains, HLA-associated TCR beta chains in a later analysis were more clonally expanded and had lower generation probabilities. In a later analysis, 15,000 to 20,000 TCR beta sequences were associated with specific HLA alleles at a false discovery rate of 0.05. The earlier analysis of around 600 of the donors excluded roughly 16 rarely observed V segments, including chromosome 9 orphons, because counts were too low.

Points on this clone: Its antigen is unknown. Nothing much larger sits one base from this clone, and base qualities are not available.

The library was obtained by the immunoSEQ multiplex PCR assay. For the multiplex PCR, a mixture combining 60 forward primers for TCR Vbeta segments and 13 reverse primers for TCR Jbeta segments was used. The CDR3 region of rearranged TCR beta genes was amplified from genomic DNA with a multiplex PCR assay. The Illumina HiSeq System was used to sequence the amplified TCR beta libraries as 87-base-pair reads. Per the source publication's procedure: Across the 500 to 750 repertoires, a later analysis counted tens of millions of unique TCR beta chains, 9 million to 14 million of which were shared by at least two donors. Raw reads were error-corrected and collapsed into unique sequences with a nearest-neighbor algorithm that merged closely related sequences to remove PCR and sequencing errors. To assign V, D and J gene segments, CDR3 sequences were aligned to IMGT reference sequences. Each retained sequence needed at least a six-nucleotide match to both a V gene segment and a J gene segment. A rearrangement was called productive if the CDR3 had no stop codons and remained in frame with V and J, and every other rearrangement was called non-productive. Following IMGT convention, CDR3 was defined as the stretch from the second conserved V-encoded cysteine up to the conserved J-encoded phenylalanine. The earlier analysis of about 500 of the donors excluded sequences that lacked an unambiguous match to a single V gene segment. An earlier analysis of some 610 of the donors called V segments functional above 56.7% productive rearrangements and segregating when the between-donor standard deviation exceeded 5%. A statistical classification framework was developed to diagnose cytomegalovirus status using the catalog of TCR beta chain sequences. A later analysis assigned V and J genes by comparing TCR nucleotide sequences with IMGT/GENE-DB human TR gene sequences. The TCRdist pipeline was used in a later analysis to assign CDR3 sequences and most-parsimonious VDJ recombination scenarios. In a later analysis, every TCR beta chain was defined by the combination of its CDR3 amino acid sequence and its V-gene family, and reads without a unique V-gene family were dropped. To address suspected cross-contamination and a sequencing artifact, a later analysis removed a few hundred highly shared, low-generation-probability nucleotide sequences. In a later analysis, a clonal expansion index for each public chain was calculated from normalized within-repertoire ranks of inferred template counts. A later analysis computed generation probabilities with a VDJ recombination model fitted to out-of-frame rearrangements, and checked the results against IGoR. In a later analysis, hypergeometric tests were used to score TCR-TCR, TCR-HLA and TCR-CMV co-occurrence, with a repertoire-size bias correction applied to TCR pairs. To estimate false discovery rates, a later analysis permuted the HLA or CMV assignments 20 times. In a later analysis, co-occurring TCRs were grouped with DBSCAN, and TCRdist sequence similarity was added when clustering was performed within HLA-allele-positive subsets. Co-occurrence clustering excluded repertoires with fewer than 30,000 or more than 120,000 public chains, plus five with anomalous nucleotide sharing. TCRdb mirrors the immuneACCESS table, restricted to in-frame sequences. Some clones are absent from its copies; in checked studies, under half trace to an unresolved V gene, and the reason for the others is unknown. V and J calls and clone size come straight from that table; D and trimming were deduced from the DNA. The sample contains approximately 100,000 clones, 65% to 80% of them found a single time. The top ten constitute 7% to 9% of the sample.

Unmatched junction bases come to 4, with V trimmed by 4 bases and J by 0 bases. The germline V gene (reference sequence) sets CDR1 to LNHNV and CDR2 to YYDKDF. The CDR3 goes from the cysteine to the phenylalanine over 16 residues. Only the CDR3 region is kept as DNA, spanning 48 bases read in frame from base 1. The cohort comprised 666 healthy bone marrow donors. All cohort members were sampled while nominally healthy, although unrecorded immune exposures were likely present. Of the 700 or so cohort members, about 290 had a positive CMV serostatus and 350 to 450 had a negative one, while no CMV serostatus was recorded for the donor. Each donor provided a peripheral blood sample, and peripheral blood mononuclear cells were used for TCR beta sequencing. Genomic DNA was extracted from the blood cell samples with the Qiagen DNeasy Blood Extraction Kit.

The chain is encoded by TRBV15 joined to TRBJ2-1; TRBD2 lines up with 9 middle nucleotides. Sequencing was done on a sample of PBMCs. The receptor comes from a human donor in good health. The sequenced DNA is TGTGCCACCAGCAAAGGACTAGCGAGCTCCTACAATGAGCAGTTCTTC. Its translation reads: CATSKGLASSYNEQFF.